This T cell receptor beta chain was retrieved from a study of blood T cell repertoires in COVID-19. Study background: Whether acute or convalescent, the COVID-19 samples came from the United States, Italy and Spain. The cDNA or gDNA used as material had been derived from T cells, B-cell-depleted T cells, or PBMCs.

Enrolled during active infection, Seattle patients were then followed longitudinally. Authors' data handling: Amplification of reference gene primers provided the estimated nucleated cell counts. Assay: immunoSEQ multiplex PCR; the TCRdb copy retains only in-frame clones and omits some. V and J calls and clone size are given by that table; D and trimming were obtained from the DNA. The sample shows fewer than 700,000 clones, roughly nine tenths of them seen only once. V was clipped by 4 bases and J by 7 bases; unmatched bases: 5. This CDR3 has 13 residues. CDR1 SGDLS and CDR2 YYNGEE come from the germline V gene.

V and J are TRBV9 and TRBJ1-2, with 9 bases that match TRBD1. The sequenced sample consisted of peripheral blood. This sequence was found in a woman aged 50 to 65 with COVID-19, enrolled during active disease. This CDR3 is CASSQDRGSGYTF. Here the CDR3 DNA reads TGTGCCAGCAGCCAGGACAGGGGCAGTGGCTACACCTTC.